This T cell receptor (beta chain) is drawn from a study of T cell repertoires in cytomegalovirus infection (dated by TCRdb to between 2018 and 2020). Turning to the overall study: Alongside well-studied HLA-B-restricted epitopes, the peptide stimulations were aimed at recently identified HLA-C-restricted CMV epitopes, whose presentation resists viral immunomodulation. Donor HLA type was relevant to the analysis, as public TCR beta signatures indicated carriage of CMV infection together with the matching HLA type.

Reads for this sample came from an Illumina HiSeq 1500. The raw public reads went through TCRdb reprocessing: fastp at Q25, MiXCR clone calling, in-frame beta chains kept. Rows with one shared CDR3 protein collapse into an entry with the most common genes and DNA. This sample gives approximately 76,000 distinct CDR3 sequences in total; about 40% of them show up just once. The ten largest make up more than 80% of the sample. This clonotype was recorded at least ten times. The specificity of this receptor is unknown. No clone much larger than this one lies a single base away; base qualities are absent. General conclusions and limits of the study: Cumulative frequency of public TCR beta family members discriminated carriers of CMV infection plus the relevant HLA type in this cohort and an independent roughly 350-donor cohort. The ex vivo response was dominated by HLA-C-restricted CMV-specific TCR beta clonotypes, and the single most frequent clonotype in two of eight donors was supplied by these HLA-C-restricted clonotypes.

The germline V gene gives CDR1 as SGHTA and CDR2 as FQGNSA. Cut back by 1 base and 3 bases, the V and J ends lie 15 bases apart. The CDR3 contains 16 residues, cysteine and phenylalanine counted. This entry keeps only the CDR3 DNA: 48 bases, framed from base 1. Reading the label with the study, this specimen's treatment or condition is: in vitro stimulation with specific CMV peptide epitopes to enrich CMV-specific T cells. The clonotype comes from a human donor in good health (CMV status not recorded). Some clones in this sample may be carry-over from other donors' samples. Specimen: CD8+ T cells from cultured PBMCs, collected from culture after CMV antigen stimulation. In this chain, TRBV7-2 is recombined with TRBJ1-2; D gene: possibly TRBD1, on 6 matching bases. CDR3 region: CASSLVGGGAYYGYTF. The DNA sequence is as follows: TGTGCCAGCAGCTTAGTTGGCGGGGGCGCGTACTATGGCTACACCTTC.